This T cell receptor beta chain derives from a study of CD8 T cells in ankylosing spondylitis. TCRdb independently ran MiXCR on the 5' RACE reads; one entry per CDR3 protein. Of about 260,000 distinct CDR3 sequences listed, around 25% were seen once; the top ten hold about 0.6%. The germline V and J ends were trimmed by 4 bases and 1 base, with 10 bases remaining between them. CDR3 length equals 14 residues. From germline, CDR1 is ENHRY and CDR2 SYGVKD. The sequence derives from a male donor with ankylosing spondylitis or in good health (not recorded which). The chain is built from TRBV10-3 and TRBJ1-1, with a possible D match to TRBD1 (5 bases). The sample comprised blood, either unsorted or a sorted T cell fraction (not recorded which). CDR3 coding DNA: TGTGCCATCAGTGGGACGGACAAGAACACTGAAGCTTTCTTT. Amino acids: CAISGTDKNTEAFF.